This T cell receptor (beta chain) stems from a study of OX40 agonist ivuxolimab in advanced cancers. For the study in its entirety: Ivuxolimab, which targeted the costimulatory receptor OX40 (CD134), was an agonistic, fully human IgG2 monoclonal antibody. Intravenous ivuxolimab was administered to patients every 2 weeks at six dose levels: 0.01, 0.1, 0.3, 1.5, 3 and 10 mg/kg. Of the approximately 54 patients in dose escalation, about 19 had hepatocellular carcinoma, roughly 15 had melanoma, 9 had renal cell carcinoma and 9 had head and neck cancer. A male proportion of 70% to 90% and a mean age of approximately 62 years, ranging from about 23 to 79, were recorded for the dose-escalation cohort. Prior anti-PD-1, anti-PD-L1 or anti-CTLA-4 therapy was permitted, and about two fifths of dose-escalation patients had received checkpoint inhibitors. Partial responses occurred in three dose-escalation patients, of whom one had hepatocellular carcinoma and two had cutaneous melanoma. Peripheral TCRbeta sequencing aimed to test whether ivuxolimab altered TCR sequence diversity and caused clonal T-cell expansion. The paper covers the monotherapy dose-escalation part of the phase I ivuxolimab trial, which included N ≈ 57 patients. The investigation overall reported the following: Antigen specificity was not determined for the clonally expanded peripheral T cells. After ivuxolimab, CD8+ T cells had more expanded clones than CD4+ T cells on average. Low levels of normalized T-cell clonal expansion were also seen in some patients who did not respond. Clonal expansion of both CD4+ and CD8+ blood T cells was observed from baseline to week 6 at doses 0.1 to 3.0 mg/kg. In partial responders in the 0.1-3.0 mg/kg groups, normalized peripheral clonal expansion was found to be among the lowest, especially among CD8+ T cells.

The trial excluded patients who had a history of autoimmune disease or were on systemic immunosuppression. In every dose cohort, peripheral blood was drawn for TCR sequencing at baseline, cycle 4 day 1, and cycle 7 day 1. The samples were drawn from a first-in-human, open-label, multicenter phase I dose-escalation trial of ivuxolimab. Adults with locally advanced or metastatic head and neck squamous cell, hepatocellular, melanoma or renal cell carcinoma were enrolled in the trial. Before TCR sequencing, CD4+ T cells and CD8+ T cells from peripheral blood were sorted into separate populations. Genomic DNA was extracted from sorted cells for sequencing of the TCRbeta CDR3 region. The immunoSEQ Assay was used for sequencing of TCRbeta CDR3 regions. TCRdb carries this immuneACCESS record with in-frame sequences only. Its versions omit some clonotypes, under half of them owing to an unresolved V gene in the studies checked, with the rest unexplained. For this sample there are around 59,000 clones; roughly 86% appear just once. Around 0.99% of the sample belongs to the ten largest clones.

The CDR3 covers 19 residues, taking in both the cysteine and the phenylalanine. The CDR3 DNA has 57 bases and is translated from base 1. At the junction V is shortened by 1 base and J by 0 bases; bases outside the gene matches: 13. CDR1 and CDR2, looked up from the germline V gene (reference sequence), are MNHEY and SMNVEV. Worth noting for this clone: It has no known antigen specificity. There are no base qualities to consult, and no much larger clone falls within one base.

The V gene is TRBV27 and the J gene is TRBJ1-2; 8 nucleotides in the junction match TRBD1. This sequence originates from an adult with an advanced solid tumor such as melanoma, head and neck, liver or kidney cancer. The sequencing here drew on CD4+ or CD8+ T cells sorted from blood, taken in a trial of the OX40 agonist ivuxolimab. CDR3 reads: CASSLFGWRAGGTNYGYTF. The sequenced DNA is TGTGCCAGCAGTTTATTTGGTTGGAGGGCAGGGGGCACTAACTATGGCTACACCTTC.